This is a list of T cell receptor beta chains from one sample in a study of monozygotic twins with inflammatory bowel disease. Using the 5' RACE reads, TCRdb records one entry per CDR3 protein without DNA. The listing contains some 170,000 distinct CDR3 sequences. Sequencing was done on a sample of blood. The receptors were sampled from a human donor with ulcerative colitis or Crohn's disease, or a healthy co-twin of an affected twin (not recorded which). Both conserved end residues are part of each CDR3.

J gene | V gene | CDR3 protein
TRBJ2-7 | TRBV5-1 | CASSSAGTGSYEQYF
TRBJ1-2 | TRBV5-6 | CASSLMVRTEANYGYTF
TRBJ2-3 | TRBV5-1 | CASSLEEVRTDTQYF
TRBJ2-1 | TRBV7-1 | CASSSSSPGTSGRPSSYNEQFF
TRBJ1-4 | TRBV18 | CASSPGQGIKLFF
TRBJ2-1 | TRBV7-9 | CASSNLAGGDNEQFF
TRBJ2-2 | TRBV5-4 | CASSLPGLNTGELFF
TRBJ2-2 | TRBV15 | CATSSGWDRGNTGELFF
TRBJ2-7 | TRBV29-1 | CSVGQGDLSEQYF
TRBJ2-3 | TRBV5-1 | CASSYDTNRPGDTQYF